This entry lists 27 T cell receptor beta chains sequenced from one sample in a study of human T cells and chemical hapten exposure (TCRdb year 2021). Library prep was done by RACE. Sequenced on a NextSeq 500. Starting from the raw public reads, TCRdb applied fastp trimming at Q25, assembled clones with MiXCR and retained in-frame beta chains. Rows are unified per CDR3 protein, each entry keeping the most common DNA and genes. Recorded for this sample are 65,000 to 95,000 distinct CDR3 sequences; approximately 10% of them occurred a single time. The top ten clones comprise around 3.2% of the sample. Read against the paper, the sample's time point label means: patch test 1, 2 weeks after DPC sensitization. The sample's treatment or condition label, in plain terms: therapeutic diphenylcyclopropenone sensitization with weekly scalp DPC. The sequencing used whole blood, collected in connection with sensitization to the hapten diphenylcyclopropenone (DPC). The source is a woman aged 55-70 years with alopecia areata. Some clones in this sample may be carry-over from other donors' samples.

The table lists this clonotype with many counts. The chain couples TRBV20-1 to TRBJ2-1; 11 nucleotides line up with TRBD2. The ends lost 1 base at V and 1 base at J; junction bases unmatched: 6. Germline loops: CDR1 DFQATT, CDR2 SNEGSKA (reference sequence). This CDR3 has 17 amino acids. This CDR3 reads CSARVLSGGASYNEQFF. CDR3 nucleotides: TGCAGTGCTAGAGTTCTTAGCGGGGGGGCATCCTACAATGAGCAGTTCTTC.

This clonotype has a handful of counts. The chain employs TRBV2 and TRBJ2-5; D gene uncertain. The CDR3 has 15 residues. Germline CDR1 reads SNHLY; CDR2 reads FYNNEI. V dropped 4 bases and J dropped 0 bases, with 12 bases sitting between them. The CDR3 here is CASSVGQRYQETQYF. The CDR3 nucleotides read TGTGCCAGCAGTGTCGGGCAGAGGTACCAAGAGACCCAGTACTTC.

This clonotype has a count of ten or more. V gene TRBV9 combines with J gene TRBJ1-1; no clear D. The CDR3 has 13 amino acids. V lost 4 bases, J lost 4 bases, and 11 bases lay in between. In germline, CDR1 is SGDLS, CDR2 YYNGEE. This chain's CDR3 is CASSIAVGTEAFF. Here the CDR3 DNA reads TGTGCCAGCAGCATCGCGGTGGGCACTGAAGCTTTCTTT.

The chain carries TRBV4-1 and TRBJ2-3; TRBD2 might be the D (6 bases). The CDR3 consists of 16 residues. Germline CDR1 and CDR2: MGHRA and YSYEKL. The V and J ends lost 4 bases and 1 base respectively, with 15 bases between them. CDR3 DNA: TGCGCCAGCAGCCCTCCCGGGTCTAGCGGCACAGATACGCAGTATTTT. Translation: CASSPPGSSGTDTQYF.

The CDR3 protein is CSANRVGYGYTF. The CDR3 nucleotides are TGCAGTGCTAACCGAGTAGGGTATGGCTACACCTTC. The chain links TRBV20-1 to TRBJ1-2; D ambiguous. V was pared by 4 bases and J by 5 bases, with 11 bases between. In germline, CDR1 is DFQATT, CDR2 SNEGSKA (reference sequence). The CDR3 length is 12 residues.

The CDR3: CAWNVVGTDTQYF. The CDR3 region has the DNA TGTGCCTGGAACGTGGTGGGCACAGATACGCAGTATTTT. V usage is TRBV30 and J usage is TRBJ2-3, with D uncertain. Germline V CDR1 and CDR2: GTSNPN, SVGIG (reference sequence). V was clipped by 4 bases and J by 1 base, with 9 bases between them. The CDR3 is 13 residues long.

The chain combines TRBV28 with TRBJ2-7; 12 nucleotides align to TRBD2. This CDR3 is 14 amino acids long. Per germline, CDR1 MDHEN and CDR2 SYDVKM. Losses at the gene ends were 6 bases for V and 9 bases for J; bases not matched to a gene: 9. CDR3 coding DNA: TGTGCCAGCAGCCTCCCTAGCGGGGGGGCGTGGCAGTACTTC. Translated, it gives CASSLPSGGAWQYF.

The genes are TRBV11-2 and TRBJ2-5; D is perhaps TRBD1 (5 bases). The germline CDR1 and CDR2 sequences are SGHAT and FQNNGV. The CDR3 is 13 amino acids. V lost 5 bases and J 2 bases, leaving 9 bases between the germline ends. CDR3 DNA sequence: TGTGCCAGCAGCCTTCGACAGCAAGAGACCCAGTACTTC. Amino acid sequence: CASSLRQQETQYF.

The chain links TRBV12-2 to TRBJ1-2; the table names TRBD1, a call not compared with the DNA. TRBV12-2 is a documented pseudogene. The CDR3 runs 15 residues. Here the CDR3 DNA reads TGTGCAAGTCGCTGCCGGGGCCGAGCTAACTATGGCTACACCTTC. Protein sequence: CASRCRGRANYGYTF.

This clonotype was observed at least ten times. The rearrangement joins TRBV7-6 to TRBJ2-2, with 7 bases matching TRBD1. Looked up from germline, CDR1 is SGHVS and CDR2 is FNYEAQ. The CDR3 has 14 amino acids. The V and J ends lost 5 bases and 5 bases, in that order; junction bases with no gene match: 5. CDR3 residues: CASSDRDQTGELFF. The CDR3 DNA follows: TGTGCCAGCAGCGACAGGGATCAAACCGGGGAGCTGTTTTTT.

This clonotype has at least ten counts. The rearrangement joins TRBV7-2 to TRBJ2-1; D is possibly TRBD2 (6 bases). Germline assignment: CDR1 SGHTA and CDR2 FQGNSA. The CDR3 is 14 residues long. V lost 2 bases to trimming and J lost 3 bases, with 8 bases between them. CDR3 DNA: TGTGCCAGCAGCTTACTAGCGTACTACAATGAGCAGTTCTTC. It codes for CASSLLAYYNEQFF.

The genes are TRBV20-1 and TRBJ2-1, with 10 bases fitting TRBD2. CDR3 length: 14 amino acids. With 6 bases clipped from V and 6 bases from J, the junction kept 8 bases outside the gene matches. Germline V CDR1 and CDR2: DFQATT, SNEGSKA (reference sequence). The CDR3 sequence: CSAPTGTSVNEQFF. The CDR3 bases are TGCAGTGCCCCGACCGGGACTAGCGTCAATGAGCAGTTCTTC.

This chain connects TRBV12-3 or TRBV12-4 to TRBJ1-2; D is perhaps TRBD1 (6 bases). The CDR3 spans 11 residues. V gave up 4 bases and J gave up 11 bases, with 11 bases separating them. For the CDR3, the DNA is TGTGCCAGCAGTTATGAGGGGGTATACACCTTC. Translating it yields CASSYEGVYTF.

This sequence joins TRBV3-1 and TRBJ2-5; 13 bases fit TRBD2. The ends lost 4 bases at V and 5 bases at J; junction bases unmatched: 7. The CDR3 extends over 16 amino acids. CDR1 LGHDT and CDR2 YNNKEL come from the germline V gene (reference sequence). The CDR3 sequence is CASSRGTSGVVETQYF. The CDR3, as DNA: TGTGCCAGCAGCCGAGGGACTAGCGGGGTTGTTGAGACCCAGTACTTC.

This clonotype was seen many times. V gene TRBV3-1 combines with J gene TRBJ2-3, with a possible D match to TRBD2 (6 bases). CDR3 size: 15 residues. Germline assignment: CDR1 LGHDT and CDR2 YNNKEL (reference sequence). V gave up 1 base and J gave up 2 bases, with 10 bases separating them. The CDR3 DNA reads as TGTGCCAGCAGCCAAGTTGCGGGGTCCACAGATACGCAGTATTTT. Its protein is CASSQVAGSTDTQYF.

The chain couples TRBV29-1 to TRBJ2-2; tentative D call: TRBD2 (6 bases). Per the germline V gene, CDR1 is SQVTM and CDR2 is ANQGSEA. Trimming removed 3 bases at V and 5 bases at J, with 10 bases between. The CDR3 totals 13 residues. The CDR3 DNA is TGCAGCGTTGAGCGGGCGGGGACCGGGGAGCTGTTTTTT. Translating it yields CSVERAGTGELFF.

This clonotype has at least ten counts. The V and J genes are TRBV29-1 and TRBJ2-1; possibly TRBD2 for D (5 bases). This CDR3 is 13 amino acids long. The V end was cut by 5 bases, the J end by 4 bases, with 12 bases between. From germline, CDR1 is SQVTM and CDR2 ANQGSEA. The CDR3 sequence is CSVNGELYNEQFF. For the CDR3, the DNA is TGCAGCGTTAACGGGGAACTATACAATGAGCAGTTCTTC.

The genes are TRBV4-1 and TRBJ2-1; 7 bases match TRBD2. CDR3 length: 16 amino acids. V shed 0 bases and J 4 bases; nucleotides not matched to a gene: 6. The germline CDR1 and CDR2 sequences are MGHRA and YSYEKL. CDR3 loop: CASSQDQAGSYNEQFF. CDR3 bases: TGCGCCAGCAGCCAAGATCAAGCGGGGAGTTACAATGAGCAGTTCTTC.

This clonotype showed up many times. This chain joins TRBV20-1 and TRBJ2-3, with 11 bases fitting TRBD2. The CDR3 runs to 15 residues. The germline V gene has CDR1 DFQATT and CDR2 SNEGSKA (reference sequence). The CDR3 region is CSGDELAGATDTQYF. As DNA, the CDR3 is TGCAGCGGAGACGAACTAGCGGGGGCAACAGATACGCAGTATTTT.

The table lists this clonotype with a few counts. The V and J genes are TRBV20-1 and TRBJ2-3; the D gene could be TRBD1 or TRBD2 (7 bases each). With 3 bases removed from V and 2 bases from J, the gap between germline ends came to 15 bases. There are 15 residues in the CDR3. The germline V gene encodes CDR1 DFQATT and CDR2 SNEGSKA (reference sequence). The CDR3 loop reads CSASTGEGDTDTQYF. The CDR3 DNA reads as TGCAGTGCTAGCACAGGGGAGGGAGACACAGATACGCAGTATTTT.

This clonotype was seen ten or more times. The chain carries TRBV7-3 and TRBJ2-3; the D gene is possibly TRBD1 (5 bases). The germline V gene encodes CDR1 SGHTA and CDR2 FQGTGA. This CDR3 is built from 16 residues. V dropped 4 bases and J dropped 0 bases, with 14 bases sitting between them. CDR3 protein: CASSYVQGGSTDTQYF. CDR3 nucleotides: TGTGCCAGCAGCTATGTTCAGGGTGGGAGCACAGATACGCAGTATTTT.

The CDR3 here is CSATGGAWNEQFF. The CDR3 DNA reads as TGCAGTGCTACAGGGGGCGCTTGGAATGAGCAGTTCTTC. This chain connects TRBV20-1 to TRBJ2-1; 8 positions agree with TRBD1. This CDR3 has 13 residues. Germline loops: CDR1 DFQATT, CDR2 SNEGSKA (reference sequence). With V trimmed by 4 bases and J by 7 bases, 6 bases remained unmatched.

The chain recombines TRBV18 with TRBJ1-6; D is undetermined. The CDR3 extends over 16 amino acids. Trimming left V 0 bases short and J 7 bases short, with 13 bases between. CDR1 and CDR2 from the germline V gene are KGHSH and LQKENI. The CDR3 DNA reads TGTGCCAGCTCACCACCTTTTGGCAGCCAGAATTCACCCCTCCACTTT. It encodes CASSPPFGSQNSPLHF.

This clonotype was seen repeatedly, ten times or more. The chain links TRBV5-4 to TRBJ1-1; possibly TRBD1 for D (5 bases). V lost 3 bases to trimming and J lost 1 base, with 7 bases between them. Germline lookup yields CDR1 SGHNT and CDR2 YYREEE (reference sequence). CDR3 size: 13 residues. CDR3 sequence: CASSSQANTEAFF. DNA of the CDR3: TGTGCCAGCAGCTCACAGGCGAACACTGAAGCTTTCTTT.

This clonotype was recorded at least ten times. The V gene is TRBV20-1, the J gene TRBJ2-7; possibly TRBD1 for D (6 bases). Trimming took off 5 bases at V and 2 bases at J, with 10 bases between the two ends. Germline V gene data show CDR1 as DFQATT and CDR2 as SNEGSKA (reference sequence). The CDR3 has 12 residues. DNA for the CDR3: TGCAGTGCTGCCGGGACAACCTACGAGCAGTACTTC. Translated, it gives CSAAGTTYEQYF.

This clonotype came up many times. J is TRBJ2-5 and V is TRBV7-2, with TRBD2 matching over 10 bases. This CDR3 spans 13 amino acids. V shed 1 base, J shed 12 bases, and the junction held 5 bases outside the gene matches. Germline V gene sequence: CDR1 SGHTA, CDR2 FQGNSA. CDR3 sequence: CASSLVGLAAKYF. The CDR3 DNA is TGTGCCAGCAGCTTAGTAGGACTAGCGGCCAAGTACTTC.

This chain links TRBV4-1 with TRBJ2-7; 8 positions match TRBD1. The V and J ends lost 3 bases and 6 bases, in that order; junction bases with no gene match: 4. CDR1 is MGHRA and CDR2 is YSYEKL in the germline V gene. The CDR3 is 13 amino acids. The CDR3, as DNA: TGCGCCAGCAGCCATGGACAGGGACGCGAGCAGTACTTC. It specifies CASSHGQGREQYF.